These 22 T cell receptor beta chains originate from one sample sequenced in a study of blood T cells in healthy people across ages. Through a sample-barcoded 5' primer and a J-beta primer mix, a second PCR was run for roughly 7 to 11 cycles. TCRdb redid the calling of the 5' RACE reads with MiXCR, one entry per CDR3 protein. The table shows 500,000 to 550,000 distinct CDR3 sequences, with less than 25% occurring only once. The same specimen was also included in a second study, on T cells of mothers and their children.

Sequencing was performed on blood. Every receptor here comes from a boy aged 5-17 years in good health.

This chain links TRBV6-2 or TRBV6-3 with TRBJ1-1; 8 nucleotides match TRBD1. Germline CDR1 is MNHEY and CDR2 is SVGEGT. V was clipped by 2 bases and J by 8 bases; unmatched bases: 7. This CDR3 region has 14 residues. The CDR3 loop is CASSYTPRTGEAFF. The CDR3 DNA is TGTGCCAGCAGTTACACACCCCGGACAGGGGAAGCTTTCTTT.

This clonotype was observed a handful of times. This sequence joins TRBV7-2 and TRBJ2-4, with a tentative D call TRBD1 (8 bases). Germline CDR1 is SGHTA and CDR2 is FQGNSA. The CDR3 is 16 amino acids. Trimming pared 5 bases from V and 4 bases from J, leaving 18 bases between. The CDR3 nucleotides read TGTGCCAGCAGCCCAGGACAGGGCGGGGGTAAAAACATTCAGTACTTC. It encodes CASSPGQGGGKNIQYF.

At least ten counts were recorded for this clonotype. V is TRBV29-1 and J is TRBJ1-3; 9 bases map to TRBD1. Germline trimming cut 6 bases from V and 2 bases from J; bases unmatched to any gene: 2. Germline-derived CDR1 and CDR2 are SQVTM and ANQGSEA. The CDR3 totals 13 residues. Written as DNA, the CDR3 is TGCAGCGTCAGGGACAGGGCTGGAAACACCATATATTTT. It is translated as CSVRDRAGNTIYF.

This clonotype appeared a few times. Germline and junction disagree at one end, which may indicate a read error. This chain connects TRBV7-9 to TRBJ1-2, with unresolved D. There are 13 residues in the CDR3. Germline CDR1 reads SEHNR; CDR2 reads FQNEAQ (reference sequence). CDR3: CASSLMGGYGYTF. The CDR3 bases are TGTGCCAGTAGCTTAATGGGCGGCTATGGCTACACCTTC.

This clonotype was recorded a few times. The genes are TRBV5-1 and TRBJ2-1; no clear D. The V end was cut by 0 bases, the J end by 0 bases, with 7 bases between. The CDR3 has 15 amino acids. Germline V CDR1 and CDR2: SGHRS, YFSETQ. The CDR3 nucleotides are TGCGCCAGCAGCTTGGATTTCCCCTCCTACAATGAGCAGTTCTTC. It codes for CASSLDFPSYNEQFF.

The chain links TRBV15 to TRBJ2-5; D unresolved. Trimming pared 0 bases from V and 3 bases from J, leaving 2 bases between. Per germline, CDR1 LNHNV and CDR2 YYDKDF (reference sequence). The CDR3 is made up of 12 amino acids. The CDR3 sequence: CATSRDKETQYF. DNA for the CDR3: TGTGCCACCAGCAGAGATAAAGAGACCCAGTACTTC.

This chain uses TRBV6-2 or TRBV6-3 with TRBJ2-5; TRBD1 might be the D (6 bases). Trimming took 4 bases from V and 1 from J, leaving 19 bases between them. CDR1 and CDR2 from the germline V gene are MNHEY and SVGEGT. CDR3 size: 17 residues. CDR3 protein: CASSWNSMTGLQETQYF. The CDR3 coding sequence is TGTGCCAGCAGTTGGAACTCGATGACAGGACTCCAAGAGACCCAGTACTTC.

This clonotype was observed a handful of times. The chain joins TRBV14 to TRBJ1-2; possibly TRBD1 for D (5 bases). V lost 4 bases and J 1 base, leaving 13 bases between the germline ends. The length of the CDR3 is 15 residues. Per the germline V gene, CDR1 is SGHDN and CDR2 is FVKESK. The CDR3 bases are TGTGCCAGCAGCCCTTGGGGGGAAGATAACTATGGCTACACCTTC. Amino acids: CASSPWGEDNYGYTF.

This chain links TRBV6-5 with TRBJ1-6; D is unclear. The CDR3 length is 15 residues. The V and J ends lost 6 bases and 4 bases respectively, with 13 bases between them. The germline V gene encodes CDR1 MNHEY and CDR2 SVGAGI. CDR3 nucleotide sequence: TGTGCCAGCAGGCCCTCGAAACAATATAATTCACCCCTCCACTTT. It is translated as CASRPSKQYNSPLHF.

This chain connects TRBV20-1 to TRBJ2-3; 14 bases map to TRBD2. Germline V lookup: CDR1 DFQATT, CDR2 SNEGSKA (reference sequence). The CDR3 is made up of 18 amino acids. J gave up 0 bases and V 2 bases, and 7 bases lay outside the gene matches. This CDR3 reads CSARPRTSGRKSTDTQYF. The CDR3, as DNA: TGCAGTGCTAGACCCCGGACTAGCGGGAGGAAAAGCACAGATACGCAGTATTTT.

This rearrangement joins TRBV7-8 to TRBJ2-2; D unresolved. This CDR3 region has 15 residues. Trimming left V 2 bases short and J 4 bases short, with 11 bases between. Germline V gene sequence: CDR1 SGHVS, CDR2 FQNEAQ. CDR3 amino acids: CASSLWAELTGELFF. DNA of the CDR3: TGTGCCAGCAGCTTATGGGCTGAACTCACCGGGGAGCTGTTTTTT.

Only a few counts were recorded for this clonotype. The chain employs TRBV29-1 and TRBJ1-3; 7 nucleotides match TRBD1. The CDR3 has 13 amino acids. V trimming: 5 bases; J trimming: 3 bases; junction bases outside the gene matches: 4. Germline CDR1 SQVTM, CDR2 ANQGSEA. Here the CDR3 DNA reads TGCAGCGTTTTGACAGGGAGTGGAAACACCATATATTTT. Residues: CSVLTGSGNTIYF.

This clonotype was detected ten times or more. V is TRBV11-2 and J is TRBJ2-1; D is unresolved. The CDR3 length is 13 residues. Germline assignment: CDR1 SGHAT and CDR2 FQNNGV. V lost 0 bases to trimming and J lost 3 bases, with 3 bases between them. The CDR3 sequence is CASSLEVYNEQFF. The CDR3 DNA follows: TGTGCCAGCAGCTTAGAGGTCTACAATGAGCAGTTCTTC.

The chain is built from TRBV24-1 and TRBJ1-1, with D hard to call. Trimming took 9 bases from V and 1 from J, leaving 11 bases between them. The CDR3 contains 13 residues. The germline V gene has CDR1 KGHDR and CDR2 SFDVKD. The CDR3 here is CATQFTENTEAFF. The CDR3 nucleotides are TGTGCCACCCAATTCACAGAGAACACTGAAGCTTTCTTT.

This chain links TRBV5-4 with TRBJ1-6, with TRBD1 matching over 7 bases. The J segment lost 9 bases and the V segment lost 0 bases, leaving 9 bases of the junction unmatched. The CDR3 length is 16 residues. Germline V gene sequence: CDR1 SGHNT, CDR2 YYREEE (reference sequence). The DNA of the CDR3 is TGTGCCAGCAGCTTGGTCCAGGGGGTTGTGGGTTCACCCCTCCACTTT. Its protein is CASSLVQGVVGSPLHF.

V usage is TRBV6-4 and J usage is TRBJ2-2, with D tentatively TRBD1 (5 bases). CDR3 length equals 16 residues. V shed 9 bases and J shed 0 bases, with 17 bases lying between them. Germline V gene lookup returns CDR1 MRHNA and CDR2 SNTAGT. The CDR3 DNA reads TGTGCCAGTCGCAAGGAGCAGGGCTCGAACACCGGGGAGCTGTTTTTT. Encoded protein: CASRKEQGSNTGELFF.

CDR3 region: CASSQDRTFRHGYTF. In nucleotides, the CDR3 is TGCGCCAGCAGCCAAGATCGAACGTTCCGACATGGCTACACCTTC. J is TRBJ1-2 and V is TRBV4-3; D is undetermined. In germline, CDR1 is LGHNA, CDR2 YSLEER. There are 15 residues in the CDR3. The V gene lost 0 bases and the J gene lost 6 bases, with 14 bases spanning the gap.

The table lists this clonotype with a few counts. The chain couples TRBV7-8 to TRBJ2-5; D is unclear. Germline-derived CDR1 and CDR2 are SGHVS and FQNEAQ. V lost 5 bases and J lost 1, with 8 bases in between. The CDR3 covers 13 residues. CDR3 in amino acids: CASSPDPQETQYF. The CDR3 region has the DNA TGTGCCAGCAGCCCGGATCCCCAAGAGACCCAGTACTTC.

The J gene is TRBJ1-2, the V gene TRBV28; D not certain. V lost 6 bases and J 3 bases, leaving 14 bases between the germline ends. Germline values: CDR1 MDHEN, CDR2 SYDVKM. The CDR3 is 14 residues long. CDR3 sequence (DNA): TGTGCCAGCAGCTCAAGGGTCGCTTACTATGGCTACACCTTC. Translation: CASSSRVAYYGYTF.

V gene TRBV7-2 combines with J gene TRBJ2-5; D is undetermined. Germline CDR1 reads SGHTA; CDR2 reads FQGNSA. The V and J ends lost 7 bases and 4 bases respectively, with 10 bases between them. This CDR3 contains 12 residues. CDR3 DNA: TGTGCCAGCACCACGACAATAGAGACCCAGTACTTC. It encodes CASTTTIETQYF.

This clonotype has more than one count but fewer than ten. The chain has TRBV12-3 or TRBV12-4 and TRBJ1-5, with TRBD1 matching over 8 bases. The CDR3 totals 17 residues. V shed 3 bases and J 7 bases; nucleotides not matched to a gene: 14. CDR3 DNA: TGTGCCAGCAGTTTTGTCGCCGGTTCAGGGGGCGGACAGCCCCAGCATTTT. Its translation: CASSFVAGSGGGQPQHF.

This clonotype has a count of ten or more. The V gene is TRBV5-1, the J gene TRBJ2-5, with 7 bases fitting TRBD2. Gene TRBJ2-7 matches the end of the DNA better, so the J call may be wrong. Germline V CDR1 and CDR2: SGHRS, YFSETQ. This CDR3 is 14 amino acids long. For the CDR3, the DNA is TGCGCCAGCAGCTTGGTGGCGGGAGAATACGAGCAGTACTTC. Its protein is CASSLVAGEYEQYF.